The next 14 T cell receptor beta chains were all read from a single sample in a study of CD8+ T cells in alopecia areata. Pooled cells of cutaneous lymph node origin were sorted on CD4, CD8alpha, NKG2D, NKG2ACE and other markers. RNA extraction and reverse transcription yielded cDNA as sequencing template. Here immunoSEQ multiplex PCR was the method, and the copy in TCRdb shows in-frame clones only, minus some. The table lists about 270,000 clones, with no singletons. Sequenced: CD4+ T cells sorted from a lymph node. These receptors were collected from a C3H/HeJ mouse with alopecia areata. The strain bears MHC haplotype H2-k.

Concerning this clone: Mouse germline and gene names are used. This same CDR3 is encoded by further DNA sequences in the sample. The covered CDR3 bases are TGTGCCAGCAGCCCGGACTGGGGGGCAAACACCGGG. This encodes CASSPDWGANTG. The whole CDR3 reads CASSPDWGANTGQLYF. This sequence joins TRBV5 and TRBJ2-2; TRBD2 agrees at 11 bases. The CDR3 end falls 4 residues outside the read, so it is completed with the germline J gene. V was pared by 4 bases and J by 0 bases, with 1 base of the junction left unmatched. In germline, CDR1 is LGHNA, CDR2 YNLKQL (reference sequence). The CDR3 is made up of 16 amino acids.

As to this clone: The germline and genes are mouse ones. The DNA ends 4 residues before the CDR3 does, and the rest of the CDR3 is filled in from the germline J gene. This same CDR3 is encoded by further DNA sequences in the sample. The V gene is TRBV19, the J gene TRBJ2-2; 9 positions match TRBD2. Germline V gene lookup returns CDR1 FNHDT and CDR2 SITEND (reference sequence). V was pared by 2 bases and J by 5 bases, with 1 base of the junction left unmatched. This CDR3 comprises 14 residues. The CDR3 is CASSITGGTGQLYF. CDR3 bases read: TGTGCCAGCAGTATTACTGGGGGGACCGGG.

This clone was counted a few times. These gene names are mouse names. The read ends 4 residues shy of where the CDR3 ends; the end is completed using the germline J gene. The V gene is TRBV31, the J gene TRBJ2-3; TRBD2 matches at 8 bases. This CDR3 region has 15 residues. Per germline, CDR1 GKSSPN and CDR2 SITVG. Trimming cost V 3 bases and J 1 base; bases outside gene matches: 6. Partial CDR3 DNA: TGTGCCTGGAGCCCAAAACTGGGGGGTGCAGAA. It specifies CAWSPKLGGAE. The CDR3 in its entirety is CAWSPKLGGAETLYF.

Of note for this clone: Genes and germline are mouse. The DNA ends 3 residues before the CDR3 does, and the rest of the CDR3 is filled in from the germline J gene. The J gene is TRBJ1-6, the V gene TRBV13-2, with 7 positions matching TRBD1. TRBJ1-6 is placed among ORFs of uncertain function. This CDR3 is 14 amino acids long. The germline V gene has CDR1 NNHNN and CDR2 SYGAGS (reference sequence). J was trimmed by 3 bases and V by 7 bases; bases with no gene match: 4. The CDR3 region is CASRRGLYNSPLYF. The CDR3 DNA, read in part, is TGTGCCAGCAGGAGGGGGCTCTATAATTCGCCC.

The sample holds a few counts of this clone. Gene names denote mouse genes. The read halts 4 residues ahead of the CDR3 end, with the missing end drawn from the germline J gene. The chain is built from TRBV5 and TRBJ2-7, with 11 bases identical to TRBD2. The trim removed 1 base at V and 2 bases at J, leaving 1 base unmatched. CDR1 and CDR2 from the germline V gene are LGHNA and YNLKQL (reference sequence). This CDR3 spans 15 amino acids. Incomplete CDR3 DNA: TGTGCCAGCAGCCAAGGGGGACTGGGGGCCTAT. It encodes CASSQGGLGAY. The CDR3 reads in full as CASSQGGLGAYEQYF.

This clone was counted a few times. Gene names are mouse gene names. The read gets to within 4 residues of the CDR3 end, and the germline J gene fills in the rest. Other DNA sequences from this sample encode an identical CDR3 as well. V usage is TRBV13-3 and J usage is TRBJ1-2, with D possibly being TRBD1 (6 bases). This CDR3 has 13 amino acids. Per the germline V gene, CDR1 is NNHDY and CDR2 is SYVADS. The covered CDR3 bases are TGTGCCAGCAGTGAACAGGGAGGGTCC. Its protein product is CASSEQGGS. The CDR3 as a whole reads CASSEQGGSDYTF.

The table lists this clone with a few counts. Gene names are the mouse ones. The CDR3 goes on 4 residues after the read ends, and that part is filled in from the germline J gene. The J gene is TRBJ2-1, the V gene TRBV13-1, with 7 bases lining up with TRBD1. Germline CDR1 is NSHNY and CDR2 is SYGAGN. Unmatched junction bases numbered 3, after V lost 0 bases and J lost 3 bases. The CDR3 runs 15 residues. The CDR3 reads CASSDEGQFYAEQFF. CDR3 DNA, as far as it was read: TGTGCCAGCAGTGATGAGGGACAGTTCTATGCT.

As to this clone: Gene names are mouse gene names. The read ends 4 residues before the CDR3 terminus; that terminus is restored from the germline J gene. The V and J genes are TRBV1 and TRBJ2-2, with unresolved D. The length of the CDR3 is 15 residues. Germline V gives CDR1 NSQYPW, CDR2 LRSPGD (reference sequence). Trimming pared 0 bases from V and 4 bases from J, leaving 9 bases between. Partial CDR3 DNA: TGCACCTGCAGTGCAGATGAGGGTGGCACCGGG. Translation gives CTCSADEGGTG. The full-length CDR3 reads as CTCSADEGGTGQLYF.

This clone was picked up many times. Mouse germline and gene names are used. The CDR3 bases that were read are TGTGCTAGCAGTAGGGGGACAAGGACTTTTCAAGAC. Translated, it gives CASSRGTRTFQD. The entire CDR3 sequence reads CASSRGTRTFQDTQYF. This chain links TRBV17 with TRBJ2-5; TRBD1 might be the D (6 bases). The read gets to within 4 residues of the CDR3 end, and the germline J gene fills in the rest. There are 16 residues in the CDR3. V was cut by 3 bases and J by 3 bases, with 16 bases left in between. CDR1 is MNHDT and CDR2 is YYDKIL in the germline V gene.

Concerning this clone itself: Gene names follow the mouse nomenclature. The read terminates 4 residues ahead of where the CDR3 ends, so the germline J gene completes it. This rearrangement joins TRBV13-1 to TRBJ2-3; 11 bases line up with TRBD2. The V and J ends lost 3 bases and 2 bases, in that order; junction bases with no gene match: 5. The CDR3 runs to 16 residues. CDR1 NSHNY and CDR2 SYGAGN come from the germline V gene. This CDR3 reads CASSGTGGSVAETLYF. CDR3 DNA, as far as it was read: TGTGCCAGCAGTGGGACTGGGGGGTCTGTTGCAGAA.

Worth noting for this clone: Genes and germline are mouse. The CDR3 sequence is CASSPPRGGAETLYF. Incomplete CDR3 DNA: TGTGCCAGCAGCCCCCCCAGGGGTGGTGCAGAA. The V call is TRBV5, the J call TRBJ2-3; TRBD1 might be the D (6 bases). The sequenced fragment ends 4 residues before the CDR3 boundary, so the rest is inferred from the germline J gene. Germline V CDR1 and CDR2: LGHNA, YNLKQL (reference sequence). The V and J ends lost 4 bases and 1 base respectively, with 12 bases between them. The CDR3 sequence is 15 residues long.

This clone was counted a few times. Gene names and germline match the mouse. The CDR3 goes on 4 residues after the read ends, and that part is filled in from the germline J gene. The chain is built from TRBV1 and TRBJ2-7, with D tentatively TRBD1 (5 bases). This CDR3 region has 12 residues. Germline V lookup: CDR1 NSQYPW, CDR2 LRSPGD (reference sequence). The DNA read from the CDR3 is TGCACCTGCAGTCTTGACAGATAT. Translation gives CTCSLDRY. The CDR3 in full is CTCSLDRYEQYF. The full variable domain, rest sourced from reference TRBV1 and TRBJ2-7, is VTLLEQNPRWRLVPRGQAVNLRCILKNSQYPWMSWYQQDLQKQLQWLFTLRSPGDKEVKSLPGADYLATRVTDTELRLQVANMSQGRTLYCTCSLDRYEQYFGPGTRLTVL.

Concerning this clone: The gene symbols are mouse symbols. The sequenced fragment ends 4 residues before the CDR3 boundary, so the rest is inferred from the germline J gene. This sequence joins TRBV13-1 and TRBJ2-1; D not resolved. CDR1 is NSHNY and CDR2 is SYGAGN in the germline V gene. The V and J ends lost 0 bases and 1 base respectively, with 5 bases between them. The CDR3 runs to 14 residues. The CDR3 sequence: CASSDGRNYAEQFF. The CDR3 DNA, read in part, is TGTGCCAGCAGTGATGGCAGAAACTATGCT.

This clone was picked up a small number of times. Gene labels here are mouse ones. The sequenced part of the CDR3 DNA is TGCACCTGCAGTGAGACAGGGGGAAGCTCCTAT. Translating gives CTCSETGGSSY. The whole CDR3 is CTCSETGGSSYEQYF. The chain employs TRBV1 and TRBJ2-7, with TRBD1 matching 9 bases. The read is 4 residues too short to cover the CDR3 end, so that end is filled in from the germline J gene. V gave up 4 bases and J gave up 0 bases; unmatched junction bases: 4. This CDR3 contains 15 residues. Looked up from germline, CDR1 is NSQYPW and CDR2 is LRSPGD (reference sequence). The complete variable domain, with remaining parts taken from reference TRBV1 and TRBJ2-7, reads VTLLEQNPRWRLVPRGQAVNLRCILKNSQYPWMSWYQQDLQKQLQWLFTLRSPGDKEVKSLPGADYLATRVTDTELRLQVANMSQGRTLYCTCSETGGSSYEQYFGPGTRLTVL.